The 26 T cell receptor beta chains below were found in one sample sequenced in a study of T cell repertoires in cytomegalovirus infection. From the reads, TCRdb called clonotypes with MiXCR, one entry per CDR3 protein. Among under 600,000 distinct CDR3 sequences listed, approximately 17% were seen once. The source material was CD8+ T cells from PBMCs. These receptors were taken from a human donor in good health (CMV status not recorded). Some clones in this sample may be carry-over from other donors' samples.

At least ten counts were recorded for this clonotype. V usage is TRBV27 and J usage is TRBJ1-1; D perhaps matches TRBD1 (5 bases). Trimming pared 8 bases from V and 4 bases from J, leaving 14 bases between. This CDR3 is 13 amino acids long. Germline values: CDR1 MNHEY, CDR2 SMNVEV (reference sequence). CDR3: CASGTGGGTEAFF. For the CDR3, the DNA is TGTGCCAGCGGTACGGGGGGGGGCACTGAAGCTTTCTTT.

On this clonotype: A single base separates this from a much larger clone, so it may be a read error. This sequence joins TRBV7-6 and TRBJ1-5; no clear D gene. The V gene's germline CDR1 is SGHVS and CDR2 FNYEAQ. This CDR3 region has 15 residues. In DNA form, the CDR3 reads TGTGCCAGCAGCTCGGACGAGACTAGCAATCAGCTCCAGCATTTT. Its protein product is CASSSDETSNQLQHF.

There are many counts of this clonotype. This sequence joins TRBV7-6 and TRBJ1-2, with TRBD1 matching over 8 bases. The germline gives CDR1 SGHVS, CDR2 FNYEAQ. The CDR3 runs 15 residues. Unmatched junction bases numbered 9, after V lost 1 base and J lost 8 bases. CDR3 residues: CASSLGGQVQVGYTF. CDR3 nucleotide sequence: TGTGCCAGCAGCTTAGGGGGACAGGTCCAAGTGGGCTACACCTTC.

This clonotype was seen a few times. This chain links TRBV5-6 with TRBJ1-3, with 8 bases fitting TRBD1. The germline V gene encodes CDR1 SGHDT and CDR2 YYEEEE. The CDR3 is 15 residues long. After removal of 4 bases from V and 0 bases from J, the junction contained 3 bases not matched to a gene. In nucleotides, the CDR3 is TGTGCCAGCAGCCCTACAGGGGGCTCTGGAAACACCATATATTTT. It is translated as CASSPTGGSGNTIYF. The variable domain in full, completed from reference TRBV5-6 and TRBJ1-3, reads DAGVTQSPTHLIKTRGQQVTLRCSPKSGHDTVSWYQQALGQGPQFIFQYYEEEERQRGNFPDRFSGHQFPNYSSELNVNALLLGDSALYLCASSPTGGSGNTIYFGEGSWLTVV.

This clonotype was observed a handful of times. The chain links TRBV9 to TRBJ2-5; the D gene could be TRBD1 or TRBD2 (5 bases each). The V gene lost 6 bases and the J gene lost 5 bases, with 14 bases spanning the gap. The V gene's germline CDR1 is SGDLS and CDR2 YYNGEE. The CDR3 contains 13 residues. CDR3 DNA: TGTGCCAGCAACACGGGGCCCCGGGAGACCCAGTACTTC. Amino acid sequence: CASNTGPRETQYF.

This clonotype was seen at least ten times. The chain links TRBV7-3 to TRBJ1-1; 7 nucleotides align to TRBD1. This CDR3 is built from 15 residues. V gave up 5 bases and J gave up 5 bases; unmatched junction bases: 11. Germline values: CDR1 SGHTA, CDR2 FQGTGA. The CDR3 region has the DNA TGTGCCAGCAGCCTGATTCCAGGGGGGAGAACTGAAGCTTTCTTT. Residues: CASSLIPGGRTEAFF.

This clonotype was detected a few times. V gene TRBV24-1 combines with J gene TRBJ2-3; 10 bases match TRBD2. Unmatched junction bases numbered 7, after V lost 5 bases and J lost 3 bases. The germline CDR1 and CDR2 sequences are KGHDR and SFDVKD. The CDR3 is 16 amino acids. CDR3 in amino acids: CATSAVGSGGTDTQYF. The CDR3 bases are TGTGCCACCAGTGCGGTTGGTAGCGGGGGGACAGATACGCAGTATTTT.

Comments on this clonotype: The junction and the germline gene differ at one end; a read error may be behind it. This chain joins TRBV6-1 and TRBJ1-5, with D unresolved. The germline V gene has CDR1 MNHNS and CDR2 SASEGT. This CDR3 is built from 14 residues. CDR3 protein: CASSPRHGNQPKHF. The CDR3 DNA reads as TGTGCCAGCAGTCCCCGACATGGCAATCAGCCCAAGCATTTT.

This clonotype showed up many times. The chain links TRBV4-1 to TRBJ1-1; 7 bases fit TRBD1. Trimming cost V 5 bases and J 4 bases; bases outside gene matches: 4. The CDR3 is 13 residues long. CDR1 is MGHRA and CDR2 is YSYEKL in the germline V gene. This chain's CDR3 is CASSSTGSTEAFF. CDR3 nucleotides: TGCGCCAGCAGCTCGACAGGGAGCACTGAAGCTTTCTTT.

The chain combines TRBV12-3 or TRBV12-4 with TRBJ2-5; D not certain. Trimming left V 4 bases short and J 3 bases short, with 15 bases between. This CDR3 comprises 15 residues. The CDR3 DNA follows: TGTGCCAGCAGTTCACGGCGCAGAAGTAAAGAGACCCAGTACTTC. Translation: CASSSRRRSKETQYF.

The genes are TRBV11-2 and TRBJ1-2; a possible D gene is TRBD1 (5 bases). CDR3 length: 11 residues. Germline V gene lookup returns CDR1 SGHAT and CDR2 FQNNGV. Trimming took 4 bases from V and 12 from J, leaving 12 bases between them. The CDR3 bases are TGTGCCAGCAGCTCCCCCAGGGTGGACACCTTC. Translation: CASSSPRVDTF.

On this clonotype: Compared with germline, one end of the junction differs, possibly owing to a read error. The gene calls are TRBV9 and TRBJ2-1, with TRBD1 identical over 7 bases. Germline CDR1 reads SGDLS; CDR2 reads YYNGEE. The CDR3 has 18 residues. This CDR3 is CASSEPLRDSPNYNEQCF. In DNA, the CDR3 is TGTGCCAGCAGCGAGCCCCTCCGGGACAGCCCTAACTACAATGAGCAGTGCTTC.

In its sample, this clonotype was seen many times. The rearrangement links TRBV27 to TRBJ2-1; D uncertain. Between the trimmed V and J ends, which lost 5 bases and 7 bases, there was a span of 12 bases. CDR1 is MNHEY, CDR2 SMNVEV, per germline (reference sequence). There are 13 residues in the CDR3. The CDR3 protein is CASSKDGPNEQFF. The CDR3 DNA sequence: TGTGCCAGCAGTAAGGACGGACCTAATGAGCAGTTCTTC.

This clonotype was observed many times. V usage is TRBV7-9 and J usage is TRBJ2-6, with 8 bases lining up with TRBD1. The junction had 6 bases not matched to a gene; V was cut back by 5 bases and J by 0 bases. Germline CDR1 SEHNR, CDR2 FQNEAQ (reference sequence). CDR3 length: 17 amino acids. In nucleotides, the CDR3 is TGTGCCAGCAGCACCGGACAGGGACTCTCTGGGGCCAACGTCCTGACTTTC. It codes for CASSTGQGLSGANVLTF.

This clonotype was seen a handful of times. The rearrangement links TRBV14 to TRBJ2-1; a possible D gene is TRBD2 (6 bases). CDR3 length: 15 residues. Trimming took off 1 base at V and 3 bases at J, with 10 bases between the two ends. Germline assignment: CDR1 SGHDN and CDR2 FVKESK. For the CDR3, the DNA is TGTGCCAGCAGCCAAGCGGGAGCCCTCTACAATGAGCAGTTCTTC. Protein sequence: CASSQAGALYNEQFF.

The CDR3 spells CSVDASGTYNEQFF. In nucleotides, the CDR3 is TGCAGCGTTGACGCTAGCGGAACCTACAATGAGCAGTTCTTC. This chain uses TRBV29-1 with TRBJ2-1; 7 bases map to TRBD2. The CDR3 is 14 residues long. Per germline, CDR1 SQVTM and CDR2 ANQGSEA. J lost 2 bases, V lost 3 bases, and 4 bases had no gene match.

Ten or more counts support this clonotype. The chain recombines TRBV28 with TRBJ2-6, with TRBD1 matching over 9 bases. Germline-derived CDR1 and CDR2 are MDHEN and SYDVKM. The trim removed 5 bases at V and 1 base at J, leaving 12 bases unmatched. CDR3 length: 19 amino acids. The CDR3 nucleotides are TGTGCCAGCAGTCACTCCCCGGGACAGGGACTTTCTGGGGCCAACGTCCTGACTTTC. As protein: CASSHSPGQGLSGANVLTF.

This clonotype was counted at least ten times. The CDR3 spells CASSSGTGVSYEQYF. CDR3 in DNA: TGTGCCAGCAGCTCGGGGACAGGGGTATCCTACGAGCAGTACTTC. This chain links TRBV7-6 with TRBJ2-7, with 10 nucleotides matching TRBD1. Germline V gene sequence: CDR1 SGHVS, CDR2 FNYEAQ. This CDR3 comprises 15 residues. After removal of 4 bases from V and 1 base from J, the junction contained 4 bases not matched to a gene. The whole variable domain, remainder taken from reference TRBV7-6 and TRBJ2-7, is GAGVSQSPRYKVTKRGQDVALRCDPISGHVSLYWYRQALGQGPEFLTYFNYEAQQDKSGLPNDRFSAERPEGSISTLTIQRTEQRDSAMYRCASSSGTGVSYEQYFGPGTRLTVT.

This clonotype was picked up many times. For the CDR3, the DNA is TGTGCCAGCAGCTTTTCGAGTGAGGGGCCCTCTGGAAACACCATATATTTT. Its protein is CASSFSSEGPSGNTIYF. This rearrangement joins TRBV7-6 to TRBJ1-3; D is possibly TRBD1 (5 bases). The germline gives CDR1 SGHVS, CDR2 FNYEAQ. Trimming took off 3 bases at V and 0 bases at J, with 15 bases between the two ends. The CDR3 is 17 amino acids.

The chain is built from TRBV5-4 and TRBJ1-1; 9 positions agree with TRBD1. CDR3 size: 15 residues. CDR1 and CDR2 (germline): SGHNT, YYREEE (reference sequence). Trimming took 4 bases from V and 1 from J; bases not matched to a gene: 5. DNA of the CDR3: TGTGCCAGCAGCGAAGGACAGGGGAAGAACACTGAAGCTTTCTTT. Protein: CASSEGQGKNTEAFF.

This clonotype was counted ten times or more. The J gene is TRBJ1-2, the V gene TRBV19; 7 bases align to TRBD1. Looked up from germline, CDR1 is LNHDA and CDR2 is SQIVND (reference sequence). Trimming took 4 bases from V and 0 from J; bases not matched to a gene: 5. This CDR3 has 15 residues. CDR3 nucleotide sequence: TGTGCCAGTAGTACCCGGACAGGTGCTAACTATGGCTACACCTTC. Residues: CASSTRTGANYGYTF.

This clonotype has ten or more counts. J is TRBJ2-7 and V is TRBV7-9, with 7 bases fitting TRBD2. This CDR3 is built from 15 residues. The J segment lost 2 bases and the V segment lost 4 bases, leaving 8 bases of the junction unmatched. CDR1 is SEHNR, CDR2 FQNEAQ, per germline (reference sequence). CDR3 nucleotide sequence: TGTGCCAGCAGCTGGGAGGGGACCCCGACCTACGAGCAGTACTTC. Protein sequence: CASSWEGTPTYEQYF.

This clonotype showed up just a few times. This chain uses TRBV7-9 with TRBJ2-3; TRBD2 aligns across 10 bases. This CDR3 has 17 residues. The J segment lost 2 bases and the V segment lost 5 bases, leaving 10 bases of the junction unmatched. CDR1 is SEHNR and CDR2 is FQNEAQ in the germline V gene (reference sequence). The DNA for the CDR3 is TGTGCCAGCAGCCACATTAGGGGGACTAGCGTCACAGATACGCAGTATTTT. This codes for CASSHIRGTSVTDTQYF.

This clonotype has ten or more counts. The gene calls are TRBV12-3 or TRBV12-4 and TRBJ2-7; 9 bases match TRBD1. The junction had 5 bases not matched to a gene; V was cut back by 2 bases and J by 3 bases. This CDR3 has 15 residues. This CDR3 reads CASSLSGQGGYEQYF. The CDR3, as DNA: TGTGCCAGCAGTTTATCGGGACAGGGCGGCTACGAGCAGTACTTC.

This clonotype turned up a few times. In DNA, the CDR3 is TGTGCCAGCAGTTACTCGATGGGGGAGGCCGCCGGGGAGCTGTTTTTT. It codes for CASSYSMGEAAGELFF. The chain links TRBV6-5 to TRBJ2-2, with D possibly matching TRBD2 (6 bases). V was cut by 0 bases and J by 6 bases, with 14 bases left in between. The germline V gene encodes CDR1 MNHEY and CDR2 SVGAGI. The CDR3 sequence is 16 residues long.

This clonotype was observed at least ten times. The genes are TRBV5-1 and TRBJ2-3; 7 bases align to TRBD2. Germline V lookup: CDR1 SGHRS, CDR2 YFSETQ. With V trimmed by 0 bases and J by 4 bases, 5 bases remained unmatched. The CDR3 has 15 amino acids. The CDR3 sequence is CASSLAGGTADTQYF. The CDR3 nucleotides are TGCGCCAGCAGCTTGGCCGGGGGGACTGCAGATACGCAGTATTTT.